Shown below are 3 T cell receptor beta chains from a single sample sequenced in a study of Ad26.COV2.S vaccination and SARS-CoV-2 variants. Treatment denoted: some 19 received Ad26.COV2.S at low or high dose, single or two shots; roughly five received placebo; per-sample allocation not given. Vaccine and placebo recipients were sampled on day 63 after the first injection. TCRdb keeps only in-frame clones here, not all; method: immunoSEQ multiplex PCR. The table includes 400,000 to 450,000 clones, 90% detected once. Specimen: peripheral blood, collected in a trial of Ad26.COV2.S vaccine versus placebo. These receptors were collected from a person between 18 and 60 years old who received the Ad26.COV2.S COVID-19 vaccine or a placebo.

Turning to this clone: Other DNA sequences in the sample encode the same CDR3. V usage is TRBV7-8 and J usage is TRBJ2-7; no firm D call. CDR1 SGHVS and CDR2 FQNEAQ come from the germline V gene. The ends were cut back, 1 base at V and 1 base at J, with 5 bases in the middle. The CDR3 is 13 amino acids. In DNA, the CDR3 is TGTGCCAGCAGCTTAGGTCTATCCTACGAGCAGTACTTC. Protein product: CASSLGLSYEQYF.

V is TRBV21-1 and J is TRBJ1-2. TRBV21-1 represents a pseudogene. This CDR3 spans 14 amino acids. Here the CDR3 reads CASSIMDSGYGYTF. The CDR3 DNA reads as TGTGCCAGCAGCATTATGGATTCTGGCTATGGCTACACCTTC.

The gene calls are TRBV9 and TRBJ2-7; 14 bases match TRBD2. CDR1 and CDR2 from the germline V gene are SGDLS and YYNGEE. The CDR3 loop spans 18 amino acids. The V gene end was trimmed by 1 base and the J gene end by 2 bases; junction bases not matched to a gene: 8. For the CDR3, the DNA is TGTGCCAGCAGCGTAACCCCGACTAGCGGGAGGGACCCCTACGAGCAGTACTTC. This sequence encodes CASSVTPTSGRDPYEQYF.